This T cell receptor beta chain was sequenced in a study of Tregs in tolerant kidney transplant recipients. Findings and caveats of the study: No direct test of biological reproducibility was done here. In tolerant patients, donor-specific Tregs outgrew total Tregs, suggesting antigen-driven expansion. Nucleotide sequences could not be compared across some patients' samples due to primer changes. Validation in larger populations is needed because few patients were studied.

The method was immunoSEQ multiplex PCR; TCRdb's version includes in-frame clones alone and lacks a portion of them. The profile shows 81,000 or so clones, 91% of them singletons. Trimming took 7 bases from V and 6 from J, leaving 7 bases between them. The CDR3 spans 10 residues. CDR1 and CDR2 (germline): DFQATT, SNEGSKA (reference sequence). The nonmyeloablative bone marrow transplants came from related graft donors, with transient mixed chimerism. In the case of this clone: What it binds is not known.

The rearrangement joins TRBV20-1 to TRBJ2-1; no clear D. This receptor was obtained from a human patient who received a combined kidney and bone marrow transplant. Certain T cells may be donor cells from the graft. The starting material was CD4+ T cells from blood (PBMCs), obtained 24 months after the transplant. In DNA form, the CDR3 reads TGCAGTGTTTTTATCAATGAGCAGTTCTTC. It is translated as CSVFINEQFF.